Presented here are 20 T cell receptor beta chains from one specimen sequenced in a study of blood T cell repertoires in COVID-19. The method was immunoSEQ multiplex PCR; TCRdb's version includes in-frame clones alone and lacks a portion of them. The sample holds some 190,000 clones, roughly 80% seen once. The sequenced sample consisted of peripheral blood. These receptor sequences come from a woman of 80 years or more with COVID-19, enrolled during active disease.

The chain has TRBV5-1 and TRBJ1-5; maybe TRBD1 (5 bases). Germline assignment: CDR1 SGHRS and CDR2 YFSETQ. V was pared by 0 bases and J by 5 bases, with 12 bases between. The CDR3 totals 15 residues. The CDR3 DNA is TGCGCCAGCAGCTTGGTTGGGGGAGGAGATCAGCCCCAGCATTTT. Its translation is CASSLVGGGDQPQHF. The variable domain in full, with the rest retrieved from reference TRBV5-1 and TRBJ1-5, is KAGVTQTPRYLIKTRGQQVTLSCSPISGHRSVSWYQQTPGQGLQFLFEYFSETQRNKGNFPGRFSGRQFSNSRSEMNVSTLELGDSALYLCASSLVGGGDQPQHFGDGTRLSIL.

V gene TRBV7-9 combines with J gene TRBJ2-2; 9 bases line up with TRBD2. Germline CDR1 is SEHNR and CDR2 is FQNEAQ (reference sequence). There are 16 residues in the CDR3. V lost 5 bases and J lost 5; bases outside the gene matches: 9. CDR3 in DNA: TGTGCCAGCAGCCTTCGCGGGGGGGCCTCTACCGGGGAGCTGTTTTTT. Amino acids: CASSLRGGASTGELFF.

The chain carries TRBV2 and TRBJ2-7, with 11 bases lining up with TRBD2. The CDR3 covers 16 residues. Trimming removed 6 bases from V and 7 bases from J; junction bases left unmatched: 14. Germline CDR1 is SNHLY and CDR2 is FYNNEI. The CDR3 DNA is TGTGCCAGCAGAGGCCGGGGGCTAGCGGGGGGTAGTGAGCAGTACTTC. This encodes CASRGRGLAGGSEQYF.

This clone came up a few times. V is TRBV4-1 and J is TRBJ1-5; the D gene is possibly TRBD1 (5 bases). V lost 0 bases to trimming and J lost 9 bases, with 15 bases between them. The germline V gene has CDR1 MGHRA and CDR2 YSYEKL. This CDR3 spans 15 amino acids. The CDR3 spells CASSQEDGGIWPQHF. CDR3 nucleotide sequence: TGCGCCAGCAGCCAAGAGGACGGGGGGATATGGCCCCAGCATTTT.

The DNA for the CDR3 is TGTGCCAGCAGCTTGGGACAGGGAGGCAGAGTTAACTATGGCTACACCTTC. It yields the protein CASSLGQGGRVNYGYTF. The chain recombines TRBV5-6 with TRBJ1-2; 7 bases fit TRBD1. The junction had 9 bases not matched to a gene; V was cut back by 0 bases and J by 1 base. CDR1 and CDR2 (germline): SGHDT, YYEEEE. The CDR3 runs 17 residues.

The chain combines TRBV27 with TRBJ2-7, with D hard to call. The germline CDR1 and CDR2 sequences are MNHEY and SMNVEV (reference sequence). V shed 7 bases and J shed 3 bases, with 16 bases lying between them. The CDR3 runs 14 residues. The CDR3 coding sequence is TGTGCCAGCAAAGGTGGGCACAGAAACTACGAGCAGTACTTC. This translates into CASKGGHRNYEQYF.

The chain couples TRBV27 to TRBJ1-6, with a tentative D call TRBD1 (5 bases). Germline V lookup: CDR1 MNHEY, CDR2 SMNVEV (reference sequence). V lost 6 bases, J lost 7 bases, and 7 bases lay in between. The CDR3 spans 12 residues. The DNA for the CDR3 is TGTGCCAGCAGGAACAGGAATTCACCCCTCCACTTT. Its translation: CASRNRNSPLHF.

This clone was seen only once. As the CDR3 is not closed by the conserved phenylalanine or tryptophan, this likely results from a read error. The DNA is left out, because the CDR3 cannot be placed on it with certainty; the CDR3 is given as TCRdb lists it. V usage is TRBV18 and J usage is TRBJ2-7; TRBD1, the table's D call, lacks a check against the DNA. Germline V gene sequence: CDR1 KGHSH, CDR2 LQKENI. The CDR3 region is 11 residues in length, termini included. CDR3 protein: CASSQQGAWAI.

The V and J genes are TRBV29-1 and TRBJ1-2, with 11 bases that match TRBD1. The junction had 8 bases not matched to a gene; V was cut back by 0 bases and J by 5 bases. This CDR3 contains 16 residues. Germline V gene data show CDR1 as SQVTM and CDR2 as ANQGSEA. Here the CDR3 reads CSVEENPGQGGYGYTF. Here the CDR3 DNA reads TGCAGCGTTGAAGAGAACCCGGGACAGGGGGGTTATGGCTACACCTTC.

The J gene is TRBJ2-5, the V gene TRBV6-5; 10 positions match TRBD2. With V trimmed by 7 bases and J by 5 bases, 7 bases remained unmatched. The CDR3 contains 14 residues. Germline CDR1 reads MNHEY; CDR2 reads SVGAGI. The CDR3 DNA sequence: TGTGCCAGCAAAGAGCGGGGGGGCGGCGAGACCCAGTACTTC. As protein: CASKERGGGETQYF.

The chain links TRBV27 to TRBJ2-7; TRBD1 matches 9 bases. This CDR3 comprises 14 residues. Germline values: CDR1 MNHEY, CDR2 SMNVEV (reference sequence). V trimming: 6 bases; J trimming: 2 bases; junction bases outside the gene matches: 5. DNA of the CDR3: TGTGCCAGCAGCGGACAGGGGAGTCCCTACGAGCAGTACTTC. It yields the protein CASSGQGSPYEQYF.

The chain uses TRBV5-8 and TRBJ1-5, with D tentatively TRBD1 (5 bases). V lost 9 bases, J lost 3 bases, and 13 bases lay in between. Per the germline V gene, CDR1 is SGHTS and CDR2 is YDEGEE. The CDR3 loop spans 13 amino acids. The CDR3 sequence is CATGGGDNQPQHF. The CDR3 bases are TGTGCCACCGGGGGTGGGGACAATCAGCCCCAGCATTTT.

This chain joins TRBV4-1 and TRBJ2-7, with no clear D. This CDR3 has 14 amino acids. Trimming shortened V by 1 base and J by 1 base, and 8 bases separated the two germline ends. Per germline, CDR1 MGHRA and CDR2 YSYEKL. The CDR3: CASSQVTGSYEQYF. The CDR3 nucleotides are TGCGCCAGCAGCCAAGTGACCGGGTCCTACGAGCAGTACTTC.

The genes are TRBV7-3 and TRBJ2-1; a possible D gene is TRBD1 (6 bases). V shed 5 bases and J shed 9 bases, with 8 bases lying between them. CDR1 is SGHTA, CDR2 FQGTGA, per germline. This CDR3 is 11 amino acids long. CDR3 coding DNA: TGTGCCAGCAGCCAAGGGGGTGAGCAGTTCTTC. Translated: CASSQGGEQFF.

The chain uses TRBV5-1 and TRBJ1-2; 7 positions agree with TRBD1. The junction had 6 bases not matched to a gene; V was cut back by 4 bases and J by 3 bases. There are 14 residues in the CDR3. Germline V gene lookup returns CDR1 SGHRS and CDR2 YFSETQ. The DNA of the CDR3 is TGCGCCAGCAGCGCGGGACAGTCTCACTATGGCTACACCTTC. Encoded protein: CASSAGQSHYGYTF.

The chain uses TRBV6-7 and TRBJ2-2, with D perhaps TRBD1 (6 bases). TRBV6-7 carries the ORF label, with uncertain function. V was shortened by 4 bases and J by 0 bases, with 9 bases between the two germline ends. The CDR3 contains 15 residues. The CDR3 region is CASSSDRPNTGELFF. DNA of the CDR3: TGTGCCAGCAGTTCAGACAGGCCGAACACCGGGGAGCTGTTTTTT.

The chain links TRBV5-1 to TRBJ1-4, with 9 bases that match TRBD1. The CDR3 sequence is 16 residues long. J lost 8 bases, V lost 4 bases, and 12 bases had no gene match. Germline CDR1 SGHRS, CDR2 YFSETQ. The CDR3 bases are TGCGCCAGCAGCCCCCCCCAGGGACAGGGCGGAGAAAAACTGTTTTTT. Its protein is CASSPPQGQGGEKLFF.

This clone came up a few times. This sequence joins TRBV3-1 (or the pseudogene TRBV3-2) and TRBJ1-1; D uncertain. The CDR3 extends over 13 amino acids. V lost 0 bases and J lost 4, with 6 bases in between. Germline V CDR1 and CDR2: LGHDT, YNNKEL (reference sequence). In DNA form, the CDR3 reads TGTGCCAGCAGCCAAGATGGGCCCACTGAAGCTTTCTTT. Protein product: CASSQDGPTEAFF.

The chain couples TRBV6-6 to TRBJ2-1, with a tentative D call TRBD2 (5 bases). Germline loops: CDR1 MNHNY, CDR2 SVGAGI (reference sequence). The germline V and J ends were trimmed by 3 bases and 6 bases, with 12 bases remaining between them. This CDR3 region has 14 residues. The CDR3 is CASSYPGLTNEQFF. The CDR3 DNA is TGTGCCAGCAGTTATCCCGGACTGACCAATGAGCAGTTCTTC.

This clone showed up just once. V is TRBV19 and J is TRBJ2-2, with 13 bases aligning to TRBD2. The CDR3 extends over 15 amino acids. With V trimmed by 6 bases and J by 3 bases, 1 base remained unmatched. The V gene's germline CDR1 is LNHDA and CDR2 SQIVND (reference sequence). The CDR3 reads CASRTSGRDTGELFF. CDR3 nucleotide sequence: TGTGCCAGTAGAACTAGCGGGAGGGACACCGGGGAGCTGTTTTTT.